This T cell receptor beta chain stems from a study of T cells after yellow fever vaccination (dated by TCRdb to the late 2010s). Describing the broader study: The SMART-Seq v4 Ultra Low Input RNA kit was used to prepare libraries from fractions with low cell numbers. To track T-cell clones before and after primary and booster YFV17D yellow fever vaccination, bulk TCR alpha and beta repertoires were sequenced longitudinally. Two healthy male donors made up the cohort, one aged 18 to 29 years and the other aged 30 to 40 years. Blood was collected at multiple timepoints before and after primary and secondary immunization, and bulk PBMC replicates and cell subsets were isolated.

A note on this clonotype: Its antigen is still unknown. Within one base of it there is no much larger clone, and no base qualities were kept.

General study outcomes and caveats: A small fraction of clonotypes showed up in both the CD4 and CD8 compartments, probably as a result of convergent recombination. FACS-sorted repertoires could contain abundant contaminating clonotypes from the bulk population, so computational filtering was required. Most clones expanded after primary vaccination were re-detected after the booster (about 95% of CD4 and roughly 85% of CD8), suggesting broad memory maintenance. Compared with the primary T-cell response, the secondary T-cell response was faster but weaker, reaching its peak on day 5 rather than on day 15. Because the study included only a couple of donors, the extent to which the findings can be generalized is limited.

The treatment or condition label for this specimen denotes: live attenuated yellow fever vaccine strain. PBMCs were isolated from peripheral blood using a standard Ficoll-Paque protocol. Dynabeads CD4 and CD8 positive selection kits were used to isolate the CD4 and CD8 T-cell fractions. TriZol was used to extract RNA from bulk PBMCs, CD4 and CD8 fractions, and dextramer-positive and dextramer-negative fractions. CDR1 and CDR2, per the germline V gene, are SGHTA and FQGNSA. CDR3 length: 14 amino acids, cysteine to phenylalanine. Kept here is only the CDR3 DNA, which spans 42 bases and is read in frame from base 1. V and J lose 5 bases and 10 bases, and a span of 20 bases separates them. The run used an Illumina NovaSeq 6000. Synthesis of TCR cDNA relied on 5'RACE template switching, a step that introduced a universal primer site along with unique molecular identifiers. Priming of cDNA synthesis was performed from both the TCR alpha and TCR beta constant segments. Library amplification involved two PCR steps, and the second step added sample barcodes and sequencing adapters. Libraries were sequenced on Illumina HiSeq 2500 (2x100 bp) or NovaSeq (2x150 bp). Concerning the study's data processing: Reads were demultiplexed and collapsed into UMI consensus sequences with MIGEC, and V(D)J alignment was performed with MiXCR. Vaccine-responding clonotypes were defined with edgeR using replicate PBMC samples, requiring FDR below 0.01 and a log2 fold change above 5 up to day 15. Each bulk clonotype received a CD4 or CD8 identity based on whether the sequenced CD4 or CD8 repertoire contained that clonotype at higher abundance. Starting from the raw public reads, TCRdb applied fastp trimming at Q25, assembled clones with MiXCR and retained in-frame beta chains. For every CDR3 protein sequence, its rows merge into one entry that carries the most common genes and DNA. These V and J calls originate from TCRdb's pipeline instead of the authors' own analysis. A total of hundreds of thousands of distinct CDR3 sequences appear in this sample, around an eighth of them only once. Clones ranked in the top ten supply 3.2% of the sample.

This receptor was identified in a man between 18 and 35 years old who received the YFV17D yellow fever vaccine. Specimen: CD4+ T cells sorted from PBMCs, collected 15 days after the yellow fever booster vaccination. The chain couples TRBV7-2 to TRBJ1-1, with the D gene uncertain. The DNA sequence is TGTGCCAGCAGCCCAGAACTGGGAACGATGAGAGCTTTCTTT. Its protein reads: CASSPELGTMRAFF.